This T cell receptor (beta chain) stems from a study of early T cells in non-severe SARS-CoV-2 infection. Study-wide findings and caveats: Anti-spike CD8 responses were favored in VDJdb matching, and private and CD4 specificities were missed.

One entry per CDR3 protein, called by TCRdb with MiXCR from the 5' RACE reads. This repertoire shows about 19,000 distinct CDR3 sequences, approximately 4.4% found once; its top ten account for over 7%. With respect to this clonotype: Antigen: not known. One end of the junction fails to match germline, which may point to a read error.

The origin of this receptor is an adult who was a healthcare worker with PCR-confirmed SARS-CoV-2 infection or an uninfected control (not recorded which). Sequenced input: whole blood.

The DNA for the CDR3 is TGTGCCAGCAGCCTCTATCGCTGGACCTATAATGAGCAGTTCTTC. Its translation is CASSLYRWTYNEQFF. The rearrangement uses TRBV5-8 and TRBJ2-1; D ambiguous. Per germline, CDR1 SGHTS and CDR2 YDEGEE. The CDR3 contains 15 residues.